Shown below are 21 T cell receptor beta chains from a single sample sequenced in a study of blood T cell repertoires in COVID-19. The protocol was immunoSEQ multiplex PCR, while the TCRdb copy is restricted to in-frame clones and leaves out a portion. The sample carries approximately 280,000 clones, over 75% recorded once. Sequencing was done on a sample of peripheral blood. These receptors came from a man younger than 35 with active or convalescent COVID-19.

V usage is TRBV7-9 and J usage is TRBJ1-5; D call uncertain. The germline V gene has CDR1 SEHNR and CDR2 FQNEAQ (reference sequence). V lost 0 bases, J lost 5 bases, and 5 bases lay in between. The CDR3 consists of 13 residues. CDR3 nucleotide sequence: TGTGCCAGCAGCTTAGCGGAGGATCAGCCCCAGCATTTT. It is translated as CASSLAEDQPQHF.

V and J are TRBV19 and TRBJ2-7; D possibly corresponds to TRBD2 (6 bases). Trimming stripped 8 bases from V and 0 bases from J, with 11 bases between. The CDR3 totals 13 residues. Germline V gives CDR1 LNHDA, CDR2 SQIVND (reference sequence). The CDR3: CASGTGLSYEQYF. The CDR3 region has the DNA TGTGCCAGTGGGACGGGACTCTCCTACGAGCAGTACTTC.

The chain employs TRBV19 and TRBJ2-1, with TRBD1 matching 7 bases. The CDR3 is made up of 15 amino acids. Per germline, CDR1 LNHDA and CDR2 SQIVND (reference sequence). J lost 4 bases, V lost 6 bases, and 9 bases had no gene match. This CDR3 reads CASRTGPPGYNEQFF. CDR3 nucleotide sequence: TGTGCCAGTAGGACAGGGCCCCCGGGGTACAATGAGCAGTTCTTC. Full variable domain (missing parts from reference TRBV19 and TRBJ2-1): DGGITQSPKYLFRKEGQNVTLSCEQNLNHDAMYWYRQDPGQGLRLIYYSQIVNDFQKGDIAEGYSVSREKKESFPLTVTSAQKNPTAFYLCASRTGPPGYNEQFFGPGTRLTVL.

The chain is built from TRBV25-1 and TRBJ2-5, with D possibly being TRBD2 (5 bases). Germline V lookup: CDR1 MGHDK, CDR2 SYGVNS. Trimming left V 1 base short and J 5 bases short, with 11 bases between. The CDR3 is made up of 14 amino acids. The CDR3 region has the DNA TGTGCCAGCAGTGAATTCGGGGTACACGAGACCCAGTACTTC. It translates to CASSEFGVHETQYF.

In DNA, the CDR3 is TGTGCCAGACGTCAGTGTATGGTCGACTCCTACAATGAGCAGTTCTTC. As protein: CARRQCMVDSYNEQFF. The V gene is TRBV25-1, the J gene TRBJ2-1; D gene unclear. With 9 bases removed from V and 0 bases from J, the gap between germline ends came to 18 bases. The germline CDR1 and CDR2 sequences are MGHDK and SYGVNS. The CDR3 totals 16 residues.

The V and J genes are TRBV15 and TRBJ1-1; tentative D call: TRBD1 (5 bases). The CDR3 is 15 amino acids. Per the germline V gene, CDR1 is LNHNV and CDR2 is YYDKDF (reference sequence). Trimming removed 0 bases from V and 4 bases from J, with 12 bases in between. CDR3 in DNA: TGTGCCACCAGCAGAGAGATTGGGGGGTCCACTGAAGCTTTCTTT. Protein sequence: CATSREIGGSTEAFF.

The chain combines TRBV7-2 with TRBJ1-2, with no clear D. Trimming took 1 base from V and 6 from J, leaving 15 bases between them. The CDR3 contains 15 residues. Germline assignment: CDR1 SGHTA and CDR2 FQGNSA. The CDR3: CASSLGVSGGNGYTF. In DNA, the CDR3 is TGTGCCAGCAGCTTAGGGGTCTCGGGAGGCAATGGCTACACCTTC. The variable domain in full, with the rest retrieved from reference TRBV7-2 and TRBJ1-2, is GAGVSQSPSNKVTEKGKDVELRCDPISGHTALYWYRQSLGQGLEFLIYFQGNSAPDKSGLPSDRFSAERTGGSVSTLTIQRTQQEDSAVYLCASSLGVSGGNGYTFGSGTRLTVV.

This sequence joins TRBV7-6 and TRBJ1-1; the D gene is possibly TRBD1 (6 bases). V was trimmed by 10 bases and J by 1 base, leaving 13 bases between them. The CDR3 has 13 residues. The germline V gene has CDR1 SGHVS and CDR2 FNYEAQ. Here the CDR3 reads CATRQEANTEAFF. The CDR3 DNA follows: TGTGCCACCCGACAGGAAGCGAACACTGAAGCTTTCTTT. The full variable domain, with the rest looked up from reference TRBV7-6 and TRBJ1-1, is GAGVSQSPRYKVTKRGQDVALRCDPISGHVSLYWYRQALGQGPEFLTYFNYEAQQDKSGLPNDRFSAERPEGSISTLTIQRTEQRDSAMYRCATRQEANTEAFFGQGTRLTVV.

The table lists this clone with a count of one. The chain couples TRBV10-3 to TRBJ1-1; TRBD1 matches at 7 bases. From germline, CDR1 is ENHRY and CDR2 SYGVKD. The V segment lost 6 bases and the J segment 4 bases; nucleotides outside the gene matches: 5. The CDR3 has 13 residues. The DNA for the CDR3 is TGTGCCATCAGCGGACAGGCGTCCACTGAAGCTTTCTTT. This translates into CAISGQASTEAFF.

V is TRBV13 and J is TRBJ2-2; TRBD1 matches at 8 bases. The V and J ends lost 5 bases and 7 bases, in that order; junction bases with no gene match: 9. CDR3 size: 15 residues. Germline CDR1 and CDR2: PRHDT and FYEKMQ (reference sequence). DNA for the CDR3: TGTGCCAGCAGCCTACGGACAGGGATTGGCGGGGAGCTGTTTTTT. Its translation: CASSLRTGIGGELFF.

The chain couples TRBV5-5 to TRBJ2-3; no clear D gene. CDR3 length: 13 amino acids. Per the germline V gene, CDR1 is SGHKS and CDR2 is YYEKEE (reference sequence). Trimming left V 3 bases short and J 4 bases short, with 9 bases between. CDR3 residues: CASSYGSPDTQYF. The CDR3 nucleotides are TGTGCCAGCAGCTACGGTAGTCCAGATACGCAGTATTTT. The variable domain in full, completed from reference TRBV5-5 and TRBJ2-3, reads DAGVTQSPTHLIKTRGQQVTLRCSPISGHKSVSWYQQVLGQGPQFIFQYYEKEERGRGNFPDRFSARQFPNYSSELNVNALLLGDSALYLCASSYGSPDTQYFGPGTRLTVL.

J is TRBJ2-7 and V is TRBV11-2; a possible D gene is TRBD2 (5 bases). This CDR3 comprises 15 residues. Trimming took 0 bases from V and 2 from J, leaving 11 bases between them. The germline V gene has CDR1 SGHAT and CDR2 FQNNGV. CDR3: CASSLERTGTYEQYF. CDR3 sequence (DNA): TGTGCCAGCAGCTTAGAGCGGACTGGGACCTACGAGCAGTACTTC.

J is TRBJ2-5 and V is TRBV20-1; possibly TRBD1 for D (5 bases). V was cut by 3 bases and J by 1 base, with 15 bases left in between. In germline, CDR1 is DFQATT, CDR2 SNEGSKA (reference sequence). The CDR3 consists of 15 residues. CDR3 residues: CSASDPRQSQETQYF. The CDR3, as DNA: TGCAGTGCTAGTGATCCCAGACAGTCCCAAGAGACCCAGTACTTC.

The gene calls are TRBV18 and TRBJ2-2, with TRBD2 identical over 13 bases. CDR3 length: 19 amino acids. Trimming removed 1 base from V and 4 bases from J; junction bases left unmatched: 9. Germline V gene data show CDR1 as KGHSH and CDR2 as LQKENI. The CDR3 reads CASSPRVRTSGGATGELFF. The DNA for the CDR3 is TGTGCCAGCTCACCACGAGTAAGGACTAGCGGGGGTGCCACCGGGGAGCTGTTTTTT.

The genes are TRBV25-1 and TRBJ2-7, with a weak D call TRBD1 (5 bases). CDR1 is MGHDK, CDR2 SYGVNS, per germline. Trimming shortened V by 1 base and J by 3 bases, and 13 bases separated the two germline ends. This CDR3 comprises 15 residues. CDR3 amino acids: CASSESQGWGYEQYF. Written as DNA, the CDR3 is TGTGCCAGCAGTGAATCCCAGGGATGGGGCTACGAGCAGTACTTC.

This sequence joins TRBV4-3 and TRBJ2-3; 9 nucleotides agree with TRBD1. Germline CDR1 is LGHNA and CDR2 is YSLEER. V lost 0 bases, J lost 5 bases, and 12 bases stayed unmatched. This CDR3 spans 18 amino acids. The CDR3 nucleotides are TGCGCCAGCAGCCAAGAGAGGGAATTCGGACAGGGGAGAGATACGCAGTATTTT. This codes for CASSQEREFGQGRDTQYF.

This chain links TRBV4-1 with TRBJ1-3; 11 bases fit TRBD1. The V gene end was trimmed by 3 bases and the J gene end by 3 bases; junction bases not matched to a gene: 7. Germline loops: CDR1 MGHRA, CDR2 YSYEKL. The CDR3 spans 17 residues. In nucleotides, the CDR3 is TGCGCCAGCAGCCACGGGGTGGGACAGGGGGATGGAAACACCATATATTTT. Translating it yields CASSHGVGQGDGNTIYF.

The chain joins TRBV3-1 (or the pseudogene TRBV3-2) to TRBJ1-5; no clear D. The CDR3 extends over 14 amino acids. Trimming took off 3 bases at V and 3 bases at J, with 9 bases between the two ends. CDR1 and CDR2 from the germline V gene are LGHDT and YNNKEL (reference sequence). The CDR3 reads CASSQGPTNQPQHF. In nucleotides, the CDR3 is TGTGCCAGCAGCCAGGGCCCCACCAATCAGCCCCAGCATTTT.

V and J are TRBV7-9 and TRBJ2-3; 13 nucleotides match TRBD2. CDR1 and CDR2 (germline): SEHNR, FQNEAQ (reference sequence). With 0 bases clipped from V and 6 bases from J, the junction kept 6 bases outside the gene matches. The CDR3 runs to 17 residues. CDR3 region: CASSLAGLAGIYDTQYF. In nucleotides, the CDR3 is TGTGCCAGCAGCTTAGCGGGACTAGCGGGGATTTATGATACGCAGTATTTT.

V gene TRBV18 combines with J gene TRBJ1-5; 7 positions agree with TRBD1. Germline CDR1 KGHSH, CDR2 LQKENI. This CDR3 has 14 amino acids. V was clipped by 2 bases and J by 4 bases; unmatched bases: 2. The CDR3 region is CASSPGDRNQPQHF. CDR3 in DNA: TGTGCCAGCTCACCAGGGGACAGAAATCAGCCCCAGCATTTT.

The J gene is TRBJ2-5, the V gene TRBV9; 8 positions match TRBD2. The germline CDR1 and CDR2 sequences are SGDLS and YYNGEE. The CDR3 totals 15 residues. The V segment lost 0 bases and the J segment 3 bases; nucleotides outside the gene matches: 4. The CDR3 coding sequence is TGTGCCAGCAGCGTAGCTTCGGGGGGGGAAGAGACCCAGTACTTC. Its translation: CASSVASGGEETQYF.